This T cell receptor (beta chain) originates from a study of T cell repertoires in cytomegalovirus infection. Study-level information: Recently identified HLA-C-restricted and well-studied HLA-B-restricted CMV epitopes were used. In public TCR beta signatures, there were indications of both CMV infection and matching HLA type. The study, taken as a whole, reports: The ex vivo response was dominated by HLA-C-restricted CMV-specific TCR beta clonotypes. Public TCR beta family frequency separated CMV-and-HLA carriers, including in an independent cohort.

About this clonotype itself: Its antigen is still unknown.

TCRdb re-derived calls from the reads in MiXCR, one entry per CDR3 protein. The sample holds 40,000 to 55,000 distinct CDR3 sequences; about 20% are singletons and the top ten take roughly 90%. The sample was CD8+ T cells from cultured PBMCs, taken from culture after CMV antigen stimulation. This clonotype was obtained from a human donor in good health (CMV status not recorded). Some clones in this sample may be carry-over from other donors' samples.

The CDR3 DNA reads TGTGCCAGCAGCGGGGACCCGGGAGGCTACACCTTC. Protein: CASSGDPGGYTF. This chain connects TRBV9 to TRBJ1-2, with D tentatively TRBD1 (5 bases). CDR1 is SGDLS and CDR2 is YYNGEE in the germline V gene. The length of the CDR3 is 12 residues. The ends were cut back, 3 bases at V and 8 bases at J, with 11 bases in the middle.